This T cell receptor beta chain was sequenced during a study of T cell responses to AZD1222 COVID-19 vaccine. Study summary: Samples with a second dose at about 4 or about 12 weeks were pooled together.

A single count supports this clone. The V and J ends lost 3 bases and 6 bases respectively, with 14 bases between them. Germline CDR1 reads KGHSH; CDR2 reads LQKENI. The CDR3 has 14 amino acids. Produced via immunoSEQ multiplex PCR; TCRdb's table is partial and in-frame only. The sample has 120,000 or so clones; 92% are singletons. The input for sequencing was peripheral blood, taken on day 0 of AZD1222 vaccination. The receptor's source is an adult in good health. The V call is TRBV18, the J call TRBJ1-1, with a possible D match to TRBD1 (5 bases). Written as DNA, the CDR3 is TGTGCCAGCTCACCCGGACCCGGGGCCCCTGAAGCTTTCTTT. Translating gives CASSPGPGAPEAFF.